The 32 T cell receptor beta chains below all came from one sample that was sequenced in a study of blood T cell repertoires in COVID-19. Profiled with immunoSEQ multiplex PCR; TCRdb holds only in-frame clones, not every one. The sample consists of about 330,000 clones, about 90% of them appearing once. Material: PBMCs or T cells enriched from blood (not recorded which). Receptors were obtained from a woman in her thirties who had recovered from COVID-19.

The V and J genes are TRBV5-1 and TRBJ2-7; 9 positions match TRBD1. CDR3 length equals 18 residues. V lost 1 base and J lost 2; bases outside the gene matches: 13. The germline gives CDR1 SGHRS, CDR2 YFSETQ. The CDR3 here is CASSLPVDWDRDTYEQYF. The CDR3 nucleotides are TGCGCCAGCAGCTTGCCGGTCGATTGGGACAGGGATACCTACGAGCAGTACTTC.

This clone has only a few counts. This sequence joins TRBV19 and TRBJ1-5; TRBD1 matches 8 bases. CDR1 is LNHDA and CDR2 is SQIVND in the germline V gene (reference sequence). The V gene end was trimmed by 1 base and the J gene end by 6 bases; junction bases not matched to a gene: 5. The CDR3 covers 15 residues. CDR3 nucleotides: TGTGCCAGTAGTATAGCCCCGACAGGGGCTCAGCCCCAGCATTTT. It specifies CASSIAPTGAQPQHF.

The genes are TRBV29-1 and TRBJ1-1, with D possibly being TRBD1 (6 bases). V was cut by 3 bases and J by 8 bases, with 13 bases left in between. Germline assignment: CDR1 SQVTM and CDR2 ANQGSEA. The CDR3 runs 12 residues. The CDR3 here is CSVEGDRREAFF. In DNA, the CDR3 is TGCAGCGTTGAGGGAGACAGGAGAGAAGCTTTCTTT.

This rearrangement joins TRBV6-1 to TRBJ2-5; 8 bases line up with TRBD2. J lost 5 bases, V lost 4 bases, and 6 bases had no gene match. From germline, CDR1 is MNHNS and CDR2 SASEGT. The CDR3 is made up of 14 amino acids. CDR3 in DNA: TGTGCCAGCAGTGTGGGACTAGTGAGGGAGACCCAGTACTTC. This codes for CASSVGLVRETQYF.

The V call is TRBV12-5, the J call TRBJ2-6; a weak D match, TRBD1 (5 bases). The CDR3 covers 20 residues. The ends were cut back, 2 bases at V and 0 bases at J, with 20 bases in the middle. Germline V CDR1 and CDR2: LGHNT, FRNRAP. DNA of the CDR3: TGTGCTAGTGGTTTGCCGAACCGACAGCCCTTTCACTCTGGGGCCAACGTCCTGACTTTC. Its translation is CASGLPNRQPFHSGANVLTF.

V gene TRBV13 combines with J gene TRBJ1-2, with D possibly matching TRBD1 (5 bases). CDR1 is PRHDT and CDR2 is FYEKMQ in the germline V gene (reference sequence). This CDR3 has 13 residues. Trimming left V 3 bases short and J 5 bases short, with 10 bases between. CDR3 nucleotide sequence: TGTGCCAGCAGCTTCCAGGGCTCTTATGGCTACACCTTC. Its translation: CASSFQGSYGYTF.

J is TRBJ1-1 and V is TRBV9, with 7 bases identical to TRBD1. The CDR3 totals 15 residues. CDR1 and CDR2 (germline): SGDLS, YYNGEE. With 3 bases clipped from V and 5 bases from J, the junction kept 10 bases outside the gene matches. CDR3 amino acids: CASSASQGRETEAFF. The DNA for the CDR3 is TGTGCCAGCAGCGCGTCACAGGGGAGAGAAACTGAAGCTTTCTTT.

This clone was observed a few times. The V gene is TRBV19, the J gene TRBJ2-3, with a tentative D call TRBD1 (6 bases). V lost 3 bases and J lost 1, with 8 bases in between. Per the germline V gene, CDR1 is LNHDA and CDR2 is SQIVND (reference sequence). This CDR3 region has 14 residues. The CDR3 here is CASSIRGRTDTQYF. CDR3 coding DNA: TGTGCCAGTAGTATCAGGGGCCGCACAGATACGCAGTATTTT.

This chain connects TRBV10-3 to TRBJ1-2; possible D gene TRBD1, 5 bases. The CDR3 covers 16 residues. V was cut by 1 base and J by 4 bases, with 16 bases left in between. Germline loops: CDR1 ENHRY, CDR2 SYGVKD. Here the CDR3 reads CAISEWTTWDGYGYTF. The CDR3 region has the DNA TGTGCCATCAGTGAGTGGACTACTTGGGACGGCTATGGCTACACCTTC.

The rearrangement joins TRBV6-6 to TRBJ1-2, with D possibly matching TRBD1 (5 bases). CDR1 and CDR2 from the germline V gene are MNHNY and SVGAGI (reference sequence). Trimming took 3 bases from V and 4 from J, leaving 12 bases between them. CDR3 length: 14 amino acids. CDR3 sequence (DNA): TGTGCCAGCAGTTATCCCCAGGGACTCTATGGCTACACCTTC. Translation: CASSYPQGLYGYTF.

The chain links TRBV6-5 to TRBJ1-1; possibly TRBD1 for D (6 bases). V lost 2 bases to trimming and J lost 2 bases, with 12 bases between them. Per germline, CDR1 MNHEY and CDR2 SVGAGI. The CDR3 spans 15 residues. CDR3 region: CASSYGGQINTEAFF. DNA of the CDR3: TGTGCCAGCAGTTACGGCGGACAGATAAACACTGAAGCTTTCTTT.

The chain uses TRBV7-2 and TRBJ2-1; 10 bases line up with TRBD2. Germline CDR1 is SGHTA and CDR2 is FQGNSA. CDR3 length equals 15 residues. The ends lost 5 bases at V and 3 bases at J; junction bases unmatched: 4. The CDR3 reads CASSVSGGDYNEQFF. DNA for the CDR3: TGTGCCAGCAGCGTGAGCGGGGGGGACTACAATGAGCAGTTCTTC. The full variable domain, in which reference TRBV7-2 and TRBJ2-1 provide the parts outside the CDR3, is GAGVSQSPSNKVTEKGKDVELRCDPISGHTALYWYRQSLGQGLEFLIYFQGNSAPDKSGLPSDRFSAERTGGSVSTLTIQRTQQEDSAVYLCASSVSGGDYNEQFFGPGTRLTVL.

The V gene is TRBV18, the J gene TRBJ1-3; TRBD1 is a possible D gene (6 bases). Germline V lookup: CDR1 KGHSH, CDR2 LQKENI. The length of the CDR3 is 14 residues. V was cut by 2 bases and J by 2 bases, with 7 bases left in between. The CDR3 region has the DNA TGTGCCAGCTCACCAGGACAGACTGGAAACACCATATATTTT. Residues: CASSPGQTGNTIYF.

This chain uses TRBV18 with TRBJ2-5; D is possibly TRBD1 (5 bases). The CDR3 runs 14 residues. Germline assignment: CDR1 KGHSH and CDR2 LQKENI. Deletions cut 0 bases from V and 5 bases from J, with 10 bases between. In nucleotides, the CDR3 is TGTGCCAGCTCACCACCGATGGGGCGTGAGACCCAGTACTTC. Residues: CASSPPMGRETQYF.

This clone was seen just once. The chain is built from TRBV29-1 and TRBJ2-3; D may be TRBD2 (6 bases). CDR1 is SQVTM, CDR2 ANQGSEA, per germline. This CDR3 is 14 amino acids long. The ends were cut back, 7 bases at V and 3 bases at J, with 17 bases in the middle. The CDR3 nucleotides are TGCAGCGCTCGGGACTTCCTTGGAACAGATACGCAGTATTTT. It codes for CSARDFLGTDTQYF.

The chain couples TRBV2 to TRBJ1-4; tentatively, D is TRBD1 (5 bases). The CDR3 has 14 amino acids. Germline loops: CDR1 SNHLY, CDR2 FYNNEI. V gave up 5 bases and J gave up 6 bases, with 13 bases separating them. The CDR3 DNA reads as TGTGCCAGCAGTCCCCGGGTGGGGCATGAAAAACTGTTTTTT. The encoded protein is CASSPRVGHEKLFF.

The gene calls are TRBV30 and TRBJ1-2; D may be TRBD1 (6 bases). CDR1 is GTSNPN, CDR2 SVGIG, per germline (reference sequence). The CDR3 runs to 12 residues. Trimming shortened V by 6 bases and J by 4 bases, and 12 bases separated the two germline ends. CDR3 residues: CACPGQFYGYTF. The CDR3 DNA reads TGTGCCTGTCCAGGACAGTTCTATGGCTACACCTTC.

The chain couples TRBV6-2 or TRBV6-3 to TRBJ2-3; 12 nucleotides line up with TRBD2. The CDR3 length is 15 residues. CDR1 and CDR2 from the germline V gene are MNHEY and SVGEGT. Trimming removed 4 bases from V and 3 bases from J; junction bases left unmatched: 2. The CDR3 DNA sequence: TGTGCCAGCAGTTCTGGACTAGCGGGGACAGATACGCAGTATTTT. This translates into CASSSGLAGTDTQYF.

J is TRBJ1-2 and V is TRBV5-4; TRBD1 might be the D (5 bases). Germline CDR1 and CDR2: SGHNT and YYREEE (reference sequence). Trimming took 0 bases from V and 7 from J, leaving 16 bases between them. This CDR3 spans 15 amino acids. The CDR3 loop is CASSLDRLFLGGYTF. The CDR3 bases are TGTGCCAGCAGCTTGGACAGGTTGTTTCTGGGTGGCTACACCTTC.

This chain uses TRBV3-1 (or the pseudogene TRBV3-2) with TRBJ1-2, with TRBD1 matching over 9 bases. Germline loops: CDR1 LGHDT, CDR2 YNNKEL (reference sequence). V gave up 5 bases and J gave up 4 bases; unmatched junction bases: 8. The CDR3 runs to 15 residues. The DNA of the CDR3 is TGTGCCAGCAGCATACGGGACAGGGAAAGCTATGGCTACACCTTC. Translating gives CASSIRDRESYGYTF.

The chain carries TRBV5-4 and TRBJ1-1; D is unresolved. Germline CDR1 is SGHNT and CDR2 is YYREEE (reference sequence). There are 13 residues in the CDR3. V dropped 4 bases and J dropped 3 bases, with 10 bases sitting between them. The CDR3 DNA reads as TGTGCCAGCAGCCCACCGGGGTACACTGAAGCTTTCTTT. As protein: CASSPPGYTEAFF.

The chain couples TRBV29-1 to TRBJ2-5; 8 nucleotides line up with TRBD1. The CDR3 has 12 amino acids. The V and J ends lost 5 bases and 4 bases, in that order; junction bases with no gene match: 3. Germline loops: CDR1 SQVTM, CDR2 ANQGSEA. CDR3: CSVQTGGETQYF. The DNA of the CDR3 is TGCAGCGTTCAAACAGGGGGAGAGACCCAGTACTTC.

The genes are TRBV4-1 and TRBJ1-5; possibly TRBD1 for D (5 bases). Germline V gene data show CDR1 as MGHRA and CDR2 as YSYEKL. CDR3 length: 15 amino acids. With 1 base removed from V and 3 bases from J, the gap between germline ends came to 10 bases. In DNA form, the CDR3 reads TGCGCCAGCAGCCAAGGATGGGGACTCAATCAGCCCCAGCATTTT. It yields the protein CASSQGWGLNQPQHF.

The genes are TRBV18 and TRBJ2-1, with 7 bases fitting TRBD2. Germline V lookup: CDR1 KGHSH, CDR2 LQKENI. Unmatched junction bases numbered 9, after V lost 6 bases and J lost 4 bases. This CDR3 has 15 amino acids. This chain's CDR3 is CASSSTSADYNEQFF. CDR3 in DNA: TGTGCCAGCTCTTCCACTAGCGCCGATTACAATGAGCAGTTCTTC. The variable domain in full, with the rest retrieved from reference TRBV18 and TRBJ2-1, is NAGVMQNPRHLVRRRGQEARLRCSPMKGHSHVYWYRQLPEEGLKFMVYLQKENIIDESGMPKERFSAEFPKEGPSILRIQQVVRGDSAAYFCASSSTSADYNEQFFGPGTRLTVL.

This clone occurred once. The rearrangement joins TRBV6-5 to TRBJ2-5, with 9 bases lining up with TRBD1. Germline lookup yields CDR1 MNHEY and CDR2 SVGAGI. V shed 6 bases and J 4 bases; nucleotides not matched to a gene: 9. The CDR3 is 15 residues long. The CDR3 here is CASSSGQGIGETQYF. In DNA form, the CDR3 reads TGTGCCAGCAGCTCCGGACAGGGGATTGGAGAGACCCAGTACTTC.

The chain is built from TRBV7-9 and TRBJ2-2; 10 bases agree with TRBD1. CDR1 and CDR2 (germline): SEHNR, FQNEAQ (reference sequence). J was trimmed by 6 bases and V by 3 bases; bases with no gene match: 10. The CDR3 covers 17 residues. Here the CDR3 DNA reads TGTGCCAGCAGCTTTCGAACCGGGACAGGGGTGTCCGGGGAGCTGTTTTTT. It specifies CASSFRTGTGVSGELFF.

This clone showed up just a few times. This specimen includes other DNA sequences encoding the same CDR3. The V gene is TRBV4-2, the J gene TRBJ1-1, with 10 nucleotides matching TRBD1. V trimming: 1 base; J trimming: 4 bases; junction bases outside the gene matches: 3. The V gene's germline CDR1 is LGHNA and CDR2 YNFKEQ. The CDR3 is 15 amino acids. In DNA, the CDR3 is TGTGCCAGCAGCCAAGCTCGGACAGGGGGCACTGAAGCTTTCTTT. This translates into CASSQARTGGTEAFF.

The chain employs TRBV15 and TRBJ2-5, with D possibly TRBD2 on 5 matching bases. The ends were cut back, 0 bases at V and 1 base at J, with 18 bases in the middle. The germline V gene encodes CDR1 LNHNV and CDR2 YYDKDF (reference sequence). The CDR3 runs 18 residues. The CDR3 region is CATSRDEAWEQFQETQYF. The CDR3 bases are TGTGCCACCAGCAGAGATGAGGCGTGGGAGCAATTCCAAGAGACCCAGTACTTC.

This chain joins TRBV6-6 and TRBJ1-1; TRBD1 matches at 10 bases. Germline-derived CDR1 and CDR2 are MNHNY and SVGAGI (reference sequence). CDR3 size: 18 residues. The trim removed 5 bases at V and 8 bases at J, leaving 20 bases unmatched. The CDR3, as DNA: TGTGCCAGCAGTCGCAGATCCGGGACAGGGGATTTCTTTGGGGAAGCTTTCTTT. Translation: CASSRRSGTGDFFGEAFF.

The chain has TRBV19 and TRBJ2-3; TRBD1 is a possible D gene (6 bases). V was clipped by 5 bases and J by 2 bases, with 11 bases between them. The CDR3 is 14 residues long. Germline V gives CDR1 LNHDA, CDR2 SQIVND (reference sequence). CDR3 nucleotides: TGTGCCAGTAGTCTACAGGGATACACAGATACGCAGTATTTT. Translating it yields CASSLQGYTDTQYF.

As concerns this clone: This could be a read error, since a much larger clone is one nucleotide away. Other DNA sequences from this sample encode an identical CDR3 as well. The chain carries TRBV3-1 (or the pseudogene TRBV3-2) and TRBJ2-1, with 9 bases aligning to TRBD2. CDR1 is LGHDT and CDR2 is YNNKEL in the germline V gene (reference sequence). V gave up 1 base and J gave up 6 bases; unmatched junction bases: 4. This CDR3 has 15 residues. CDR3 sequence reads: CASSQGSGGSNEQFF. The CDR3 region has the DNA TGTGCCAGCAGCCAAGGTAGCGGGGGAAGCAATGAGCAGTTCTTC.

This clone has a single count. The rearrangement links TRBV2 to TRBJ1-2; D is undetermined. This CDR3 has 12 amino acids. The V end lost 1 base, the J end lost 8 bases, and 8 bases lay between the germline ends. Germline values: CDR1 SNHLY, CDR2 FYNNEI. CDR3 sequence: CASSEVLLGYTF. The CDR3 nucleotides are TGTGCCAGCAGTGAAGTACTGTTGGGCTACACCTTC.